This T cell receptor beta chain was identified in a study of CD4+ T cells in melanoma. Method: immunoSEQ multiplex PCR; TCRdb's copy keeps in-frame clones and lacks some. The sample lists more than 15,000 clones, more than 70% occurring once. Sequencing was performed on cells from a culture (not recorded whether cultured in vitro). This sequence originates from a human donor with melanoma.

Written as DNA, the CDR3 is TGTGCCAGCAGGACCCCTAGCGGGACCAATGAGCAGTTCTTC. Amino acid sequence: CASRTPSGTNEQFF. This chain connects TRBV6-1 to TRBJ2-1, with TRBD2 matching 9 bases. The V and J ends lost 6 bases and 6 bases, in that order; junction bases with no gene match: 6. Per germline, CDR1 MNHNS and CDR2 SASEGT. This CDR3 has 14 amino acids.